This is a list of T cell receptor beta chains from one sample in a study of T cells in localized non-small cell lung cancer. Only in-frame clones appear in the TCRdb table, and some are missing; sequencing was by immunoSEQ multiplex PCR. The repertoire has around 17,000 clones, approximately 90% of them found once; the top ten carry under 4.5%. This specimen consisted of peripheral blood, obtained before any cancer treatment. The receptors were gathered from a male donor at least 60 years old with stage II squamous cell lung carcinoma. Both conserved end residues are part of each CDR3. Fields, in order: V gene, CDR3 length, clone size, J gene, D gene, CDR3 protein, CDR3 DNA. D genes are given only for firm matches. Clone sizes are given selectively: once, few, many, or a class where the clone is expanded.

V: TRBV29-1; length: 17; size: NA; J: TRBJ2-1; D: TRBD2; CDR3: CSVEGYGLAGGPNEQFF; DNA: TGCAGCGTTGAAGGCTATGGCTTAGCGGGAGGGCCCAATGAGCAGTTCTTC
V: TRBV5-1; length: 13; size: NA; J: TRBJ2-2; D: NA; CDR3: CASSPGNTGELFF; DNA: TGCGCCAGCAGTCCGGGAAACACCGGGGAGCTGTTTTTT
V: TRBV19; length: 14; size: NA; J: TRBJ2-1; D: NA; CDR3: CASSIGGRGNEQFF; DNA: TGTGCCAGTAGTATAGGAGGCCGGGGGAATGAGCAGTTCTTC
V: TRBV5-1; length: 13; size: NA; J: TRBJ1-1; D: NA; CDR3: CASSPSPRAEAFF; DNA: TGCGCCAGCAGCCCCTCCCCCAGGGCTGAAGCTTTCTTT
V: TRBV19; length: 15; size: few; J: TRBJ1-5; D: NA; CDR3: CASSKWANTNQPQHF; DNA: TGTGCCAGTAGTAAGTGGGCGAACACCAATCAGCCCCAGCATTTT
V: TRBV28; length: 15; size: NA; J: TRBJ2-3; D: TRBD2; CDR3: CASSFGGRLTDTQYF; DNA: TGTGCCAGCAGTTTTGGCGGGAGACTCACAGATACGCAGTATTTT
V: TRBV6-1; length: 17; size: NA; J: TRBJ1-2; D: NA; CDR3: CASSARSSGNLNYGYTF; DNA: TGTGCCAGCAGTGCCCGTTCCTCCGGGAACCTTAACTATGGCTACACCTTC
V: TRBV5-1; length: 15; size: once; J: TRBJ2-7; D: TRBD1; CDR3: CASSLAGTGAYEQYF; DNA: TGTGCCAGCAGCTTGGCCGGGACAGGGGCCTACGAGCAGTACTTC
V: TRBV5-5; length: 13; size: once; J: TRBJ1-5; D: NA; CDR3: CASSFWGDQPQHF; DNA: TGTGCCAGCAGCTTTTGGGGGGATCAGCCCCAGCATTTT
V: TRBV5-1; length: 15; size: NA; J: TRBJ2-1; D: TRBD1; CDR3: CASSLGQGAYNEQFF; DNA: TGCGCCAGCAGCTTGGGACAGGGGGCCTACAATGAGCAGTTCTTC
V: TRBV28; length: 12; size: once; J: TRBJ2-7; D: NA; CDR3: CASRQVGYEQYF; DNA: TGTGCCAGCCGACAGGTTGGGTACGAGCAGTACTTC
V: TRBV5-6; length: 13; size: NA; J: TRBJ2-7; D: TRBD2; CDR3: CASSRLAVYEQYF; DNA: TGTGCCAGCAGCCGACTAGCCGTCTACGAGCAGTACTTC
V: TRBV5-1; length: 14; size: NA; J: TRBJ2-5; D: NA; CDR3: CASSLERVQETQYF; DNA: TGCGCCAGCAGCTTGGAAAGGGTTCAAGAGACCCAGTACTTC
V: TRBV6-1; length: 15; size: NA; J: TRBJ2-1; D: TRBD1; CDR3: CASSEQQGVLNEQFF; DNA: TGTGCCAGCAGTGAACAACAGGGGGTTTTAAATGAGCAGTTCTTC
V: TRBV27; length: 15; size: NA; J: TRBJ2-1; D: NA; CDR3: CASSPAAGLSNEQFF; DNA: TGTGCCAGCAGCCCGGCGGCCGGTCTGAGCAATGAGCAGTTCTTC
V: TRBV30; length: 14; size: NA; J: TRBJ2-2; D: NA; CDR3: CAWSALIATGELFF; DNA: TGTGCCTGGAGTGCCCTAATAGCCACCGGGGAGCTGTTTTTT
V: TRBV30; length: 14; size: NA; J: TRBJ2-7; D: TRBD1; CDR3: CACEGTGGRYEQYF; DNA: TGTGCCTGCGAAGGGACAGGGGGCAGGTACGAGCAGTACTTC
V: TRBV28; length: 15; size: once; J: TRBJ1-5; D: TRBD1; CDR3: CASSYRGTSNQPQHF; DNA: TGTGCCAGCAGCTACAGGGGAACTAGCAATCAGCCCCAGCATTTT
V: TRBV5-1; length: 13; size: NA; J: TRBJ1-5; D: NA; CDR3: CASSRDSNQPQHF; DNA: TGCGCCAGCAGCAGGGACAGCAATCAGCCCCAGCATTTT
V: TRBV2; length: 15; size: NA; J: TRBJ2-1; D: TRBD2; CDR3: CASSDGLAPYNEQFF; DNA: TGTGCCAGCAGTGACGGACTAGCCCCCTACAATGAGCAGTTCTTC
V: TRBV7-9; length: 13; size: NA; J: TRBJ2-7; D: NA; CDR3: CASSFGSKDEQYF; DNA: TGTGCCAGCAGCTTCGGCTCCAAGGACGAGCAGTACTTC
V: TRBV7-9; length: 13; size: NA; J: TRBJ2-1; D: NA; CDR3: CASRTDSYNEQFF; DNA: TGTGCCAGCAGGACAGACTCCTACAATGAGCAGTTCTTC
V: TRBV6-5; length: 16; size: NA; J: TRBJ1-5; D: NA; CDR3: CASSLRGGLGNQPQHF; DNA: TGTGCCAGCAGTTTGCGGGGGGGGCTGGGCAATCAGCCCCAGCATTTT
V: TRBV6-6; length: 16; size: NA; J: TRBJ2-3; D: TRBD2; CDR3: CASRPGGLAVLDTQYF; DNA: TGTGCCAGCAGGCCCGGGGGACTAGCGGTTCTAGATACGCAGTATTTT
V: TRBV5-1; length: 14; size: NA; J: TRBJ2-7; D: NA; CDR3: CASSLLEGAYEQYF; DNA: TGCGCCAGCAGCCTACTTGAGGGGGCCTACGAGCAGTACTTC
V: TRBV28; length: 18; size: NA; J: TRBJ1-2; D: TRBD1; CDR3: CASSLGYRGTLANYGYTF; DNA: TGTGCCAGCAGTTTAGGTTACAGGGGTACATTAGCTAACTATGGCTACACCTTC
V: TRBV29-1; length: 13; size: NA; J: TRBJ1-1; D: NA; CDR3: CSVERGEGAEAFF; DNA: TGCAGCGTTGAAAGAGGGGAGGGTGCTGAAGCTTTCTTT
V: TRBV19; length: 13; size: NA; J: TRBJ1-2; D: NA; CDR3: CASSILDGYGYTF; DNA: TGTGCCAGTAGTATCCTCGACGGCTATGGCTACACCTTC
V: TRBV4-1; length: 17; size: once; J: TRBJ1-5; D: NA; CDR3: CASSQQTGVAYNQPQHF; DNA: TGCGCCAGCAGCCAACAGACCGGGGTAGCATACAATCAGCCCCAGCATTTT
V: TRBV28; length: 14; size: NA; J: TRBJ2-5; D: NA; CDR3: CASSLTKAGETQYF; DNA: TGTGCCAGCAGTTTAACGAAGGCCGGGGAGACCCAGTACTTC
V: TRBV27; length: 15; size: NA; J: TRBJ2-3; D: NA; CDR3: CASSSRGSDTDTQYF; DNA: TGTGCCAGCAGTTCTCGCGGATCCGACACAGATACGCAGTATTTT
V: TRBV5-1; length: 15; size: once; J: TRBJ2-2; D: NA; CDR3: CASSLGQSATGELFF; DNA: TGCGCCAGCAGCTTGGGTCAGTCAGCTACCGGGGAGCTGTTTTTT
V: TRBV11-2; length: 13; size: NA; J: TRBJ2-5; D: NA; CDR3: CASSPLAGQTQYF; DNA: TGTGCCAGCAGCCCCCTAGCTGGTCAGACCCAGTACTTC
V: TRBV6-6; length: 15; size: NA; J: TRBJ2-2; D: NA; CDR3: CASSYGTPNTGELFF; DNA: TGTGCCAGCAGTTACGGGACTCCTAACACCGGGGAGCTGTTTTTT
V: TRBV2; length: 14; size: NA; J: TRBJ1-4; D: TRBD1; CDR3: CASREGRGDEKLFF; DNA: TGTGCCAGCAGGGAGGGCAGGGGGGATGAAAAACTGTTTTTT
V: TRBV11-3; length: 12; size: few; J: TRBJ2-5; D: NA; CDR3: CASSQDSETQYF; DNA: TGTGCCAGCAGCCAGGATTCGGAGACCCAGTACTTC
V: TRBV21-1; length: 18; size: NA; J: TRBJ2-2; D: NA; CDR3: CASSKVGSGRVNTGELFF; DNA: TGTGCCAGCAGCAAAGTAGGTAGCGGGAGGGTTAACACCGGGGAGCTGTTTTTT
V: TRBV6-1; length: 14; size: once; J: TRBJ2-3; D: TRBD2; CDR3: CASSLAGVPDTQYF; DNA: TGTGCCAGCAGTTTAGCGGGAGTCCCAGATACGCAGTATTTT
V: TRBV5-1; length: 13; size: NA; J: TRBJ1-2; D: NA; CDR3: CASSLRQDYGYTF; DNA: TGCGCCAGCAGCTTGAGACAGGACTATGGCTACACCTTC
V: TRBV7-2; length: 19; size: NA; J: TRBJ1-5; D: NA; CDR3: CASSSLQGMGFDSNQPQHF; DNA: TGTGCCAGCAGCTCCTTACAGGGAATGGGGTTCGATAGCAATCAGCCCCAGCATTTT
V: TRBV10-3; length: 14; size: NA; J: TRBJ1-5; D: NA; CDR3: CAISEYGTTQPQHF; DNA: TGTGCCATCAGTGAGTATGGGACAACCCAGCCCCAGCATTTT
V: TRBV15; length: 14; size: once; J: TRBJ2-7; D: NA; CDR3: CATSRDLGGREQYF; DNA: TGTGCCACCAGCAGAGATTTAGGAGGACGGGAGCAGTACTTC
V: TRBV18; length: 16; size: once; J: TRBJ2-2; D: NA; CDR3: CASSSTGSTDTGELFF; DNA: TGTGCCAGCTCATCTACAGGTAGCACGGACACCGGGGAGCTGTTTTTT
V: TRBV19; length: 16; size: NA; J: TRBJ1-2; D: NA; CDR3: CASSINEKGANYGYTF; DNA: TGTGCCAGTAGTATCAATGAGAAGGGGGCTAACTATGGCTACACCTTC
V: TRBV25-1; length: 16; size: once; J: TRBJ2-7; D: TRBD1; CDR3: CASSGTPGTENYEQYF; DNA: TGTGCCAGCAGTGGCACCCCCGGGACAGAAAACTACGAGCAGTACTTC
V: TRBV2; length: 12; size: NA; J: TRBJ1-5; D: NA; CDR3: CASSSLSQPQHF; DNA: TGTGCCAGCAGTTCCTTGAGTCAGCCCCAGCATTTT
V: TRBV5-1; length: 13; size: once; J: TRBJ2-7; D: NA; CDR3: CASRTVSSYEQYF; DNA: TGCGCCAGCAGGACAGTGAGCTCCTACGAGCAGTACTTC
V: TRBV21-1; length: 16; size: NA; J: TRBJ1-5; D: NA; CDR3: CASSKAGAPLDQPQHF; DNA: TGTGCCAGCAGCAAAGCAGGGGCCCCGTTGGATCAGCCCCAGCATTTT
V: TRBV6-1; length: 14; size: NA; J: TRBJ1-3; D: NA; CDR3: CASNTDYSGNTIYF; DNA: TGTGCCAGCAACACTGATTACTCTGGAAACACCATATATTTT
V: TRBV19; length: 16; size: NA; J: TRBJ2-2; D: TRBD1; CDR3: CASSNRDREGTGELFF; DNA: TGTGCCAGTAGTAACCGGGACAGGGAGGGAACCGGGGAGCTGTTTTTT
V: TRBV4-1; length: 14; size: once; J: TRBJ2-3; D: NA; CDR3: CASSQAGATDTQYF; DNA: TGCGCCAGCAGCCAAGCAGGAGCTACAGATACGCAGTATTTT
V: TRBV19; length: 16; size: NA; J: TRBJ2-1; D: TRBD2; CDR3: CASSIEGGSSYNEQFF; DNA: TGTGCCAGTAGTATAGAGGGCGGGAGCTCCTACAATGAGCAGTTCTTC
V: TRBV5-1; length: 16; size: NA; J: TRBJ2-2; D: NA; CDR3: CASSLGTVEYTGELFF; DNA: TGCGCCAGCAGCTTGGGGACAGTCGAATACACCGGGGAGCTGTTTTTT
V: TRBV9; length: 16; size: NA; J: TRBJ2-7; D: TRBD1; CDR3: CASSEGSRDSAYEQYF; DNA: TGTGCCAGCAGCGAGGGGAGCCGGGACAGCGCCTACGAGCAGTACTTC